This is a list of T cell receptor beta chains from one sample in a study of Ad26.COV2.S vaccination and SARS-CoV-2 variants. TCRdb keeps only in-frame clones here, not all; method: immunoSEQ multiplex PCR. This table has under 500,000 clones, about 90% appearing once. The sample in question was peripheral blood, obtained in a trial of Ad26.COV2.S vaccine versus placebo. These receptors came from a person between 18 and 65 years old who received the Ad26.COV2.S COVID-19 vaccine or a placebo. The CDR3 runs from the conserved cysteine through the conserved F or W. D genes are given only for firm matches. Clone size, where shown, is once, few, many, or a class for clones that have expanded.

>TRBJ2-3|TRBV29-1|-|TRBD2
CSIGGGGGTDTQYF
TGCAGCATCGGGGGGGGAGGCGGCACAGATACGCAGTATTTT
>TRBJ2-7|TRBV7-6|-|-
CASGGTDEQYF
TGTGCCAGCGGCGGGACTGACGAGCAGTACTTC
>TRBJ1-5|TRBV9|-|TRBD1
CASSPGQGPAQPQHF
TGTGCCAGCAGCCCTGGACAGGGGCCCGCTCAGCCCCAGCATTTT
>TRBJ1-2|TRBV7-9|-|TRBD1
CASSLAGQGGGGYTF
TGTGCCAGCAGCTTAGCTGGACAGGGCGGAGGGGGCTACACCTTC
>TRBJ2-7|TRBV9|-|TRBD1
CASSVRPGQTYEQYF
TGTGCCAGCAGCGTACGACCGGGACAGACCTACGAGCAGTACTTC
>TRBJ2-7|TRBV5-1|-|TRBD1
CASSPRTGGFYDEQYF
TGCGCCAGCAGCCCGAGGACAGGGGGTTTTTACGACGAGCAGTACTTC
>TRBJ1-3|TRBV12-3/TRBV12-4|-|-
CASRQMNTIYF
TGTGCCAGCCGTCAGATGAACACCATATATTTT
>TRBJ1-3|TRBV9|-|TRBD1
CASSVAADRVRPGNTIYF
TGTGCCAGCAGCGTAGCCGCTGACAGGGTACGGCCTGGAAACACCATATATTTT
>TRBJ2-1|TRBV5-1|-|-
CASSPSSALSYNEQFF
TGCGCCAGCAGCCCGTCTAGCGCCCTCTCCTACAATGAGCAGTTCTTC
>TRBJ2-6|TRBV9|-|TRBD2
CASSVDPGGPSGANVLTF
TGTGCCAGCAGCGTAGATCCGGGGGGGCCCTCTGGGGCCAACGTCCTGACTTTC
>TRBJ2-2|TRBV24-1|-|TRBD1
CATSDRDRATGELFF
TGTGCCACCAGTGATCGGGACAGGGCCACCGGGGAGCTGTTTTTT
>TRBJ2-7|TRBV30|-|-
CAWSVLGYEQYF
TGTGCCTGGAGTGTTCTGGGGTACGAGCAGTACTTC
>TRBJ1-4|TRBV13|once|TRBD1
CASRPQGPSEKLFF
TGTGCCAGCAGACCACAGGGGCCAAGTGAAAAACTGTTTTTT
>TRBJ2-3|TRBV27|-|-
CASSLTLGPRPSYF
TGTGCCAGCAGTTTAACGCTCGGCCCCCGTCCATCGTATTTT
>TRBJ1-1|TRBV9|-|-
CASSVSSGGTEAFF
TGTGCCAGCAGCGTAAGTTCTGGGGGAACTGAAGCTTTCTTT
>TRBJ2-7|TRBV5-4|-|TRBD2
CASSLGPSGGNSYEQYF
TGTGCCAGCAGCTTGGGCCCTAGCGGGGGGAACTCCTACGAGCAGTACTTC
>TRBJ1-2|TRBV11-2|many|-
CASSDTQAEINYGYTF
TGTGCCAGCAGCGACACCCAAGCAGAAATTAACTATGGCTACACCTTC
>TRBJ2-3|TRBV7-2|-|TRBD2
CASSLGSAGGKSTDTQYF
TGTGCCAGCAGCTTAGGATCGGCGGGGGGGAAAAGCACAGATACGCAGTATTTT
>TRBJ2-3|TRBV10-3|-|-
CAISAGTRPGRDTQYF
TGTGCCATCAGTGCCGGGACTCGCCCGGGTAGGGATACGCAGTATTTT
>TRBJ1-4|TRBV7-9|-|-
CASSSQVEGLNEKLFF
TGTGCCAGCAGCTCACAAGTGGAGGGTCTGAATGAAAAACTGTTTTTT
>TRBJ2-7|TRBV4-3|-|-
CASSQDSGLRNEQYF
TGCGCCAGCAGCCAAGATTCAGGTTTGCGCAACGAGCAGTACTTC
>TRBJ2-7|TRBV11-2|-|-
CASSLISRSPYEQYF
TGTGCCAGCAGCTTGATCTCCCGGAGCCCCTACGAGCAGTACTTC
>TRBJ1-5|TRBV19|-|TRBD1
CASSIGLGTALYQPQHF
TGTGCCAGTAGTATAGGGCTCGGGACAGCTCTTTATCAGCCCCAGCATTTT
>TRBJ2-5|TRBV28|once|TRBD2
CASSLGLAGADQETQYF
TGTGCCAGCAGTTTAGGACTAGCGGGGGCCGACCAAGAGACCCAGTACTTC
>TRBJ2-7|TRBV7-6|-|-
CASSDMKEEQYF
TGTGCCAGCAGCGATATGAAAGAAGAGCAGTACTTC
>TRBJ2-1|TRBV4-1|-|-
CASSQDPRGVGSYNEQFF
TGCGCCAGCAGCCAAGATCCGCGGGGCGTTGGGTCCTACAATGAGCAGTTCTTC
>TRBJ1-5|TRBV6-2/TRBV6-3|-|-
CASSHPGETQPQHF
TGTGCCAGCAGTCACCCCGGGGAAACTCAGCCCCAGCATTTT
>TRBJ2-1|TRBV7-2|-|-
CASSPSRGGLLWGEQFF
TGTGCCAGCAGCCCAAGTAGGGGGGGCCTCTTGTGGGGTGAGCAGTTCTTC
>TRBJ1-4|TRBV13|-|-
CASSLAGGELFF
TGTGCCAGCAGCTTAGCGGGGGGGGAACTGTTTTTT
>TRBJ2-7|TRBV27|-|-
CASSLPGGREQYF
TGTGCCAGCAGTTTGCCCGGGGGCCGGGAGCAGTACTTC
>TRBJ2-3|TRBV7-9|few|TRBD2
CASSWSVVLAGTDTQYF
TGTGCCAGCAGCTGGTCAGTCGTCCTAGCGGGCACAGATACGCAGTATTTT
>TRBJ2-3|TRBV9|-|-
CASSVLGGGTATDTQYF
TGTGCCAGCAGCGTCCTAGGGGGGGGGACGGCCACAGATACGCAGTATTTT
>TRBJ2-1|TRBV11-2|once|TRBD2
CASSIYGTSGGWNEQFF
TGTGCCAGCAGCATCTATGGGACTAGCGGGGGATGGAATGAGCAGTTCTTC
>TRBJ2-2|TRBV4-1|-|-
CASSQVDRRNTGELFF
TGCGCCAGCAGCCAAGTTGACAGGAGAAACACCGGGGAGCTGTTTTTT
>TRBJ2-3|TRBV19|once|TRBD2
CASSTLAGGRRTPYF
TGTGCCAGTAGTACCCTAGCGGGGGGGCGTCGTACGCCGTATTTT
>TRBJ1-4|TRBV30|once|TRBD1
CAWTRDRGTNEKLFF
TGTGCCTGGACTAGGGACAGGGGAACTAATGAAAAACTGTTTTTT
>TRBJ2-2|TRBV11-2|-|-
CASSPRIHANTGELFF
TGTGCCAGCAGCCCACGGATCCACGCGAACACCGGGGAGCTGTTTTTT
>TRBJ2-7|TRBV27|-|-
CASSLVAGGTYEQYF
TGTGCCAGCAGCCTCGTGGCAGGAGGGACCTACGAGCAGTACTTC
>TRBJ2-7|TRBV2|-|TRBD1
CASTVDRGNYEQYF
TGTGCCAGCACTGTGGACAGGGGAAACTACGAGCAGTACTTC
>TRBJ2-7|TRBV4-1|-|-
CASSVSLGQVYEQYF
TGCGCCAGCAGCGTTAGCCTGGGACAAGTATACGAGCAGTACTTC
>TRBJ2-3|TRBV5-4|-|TRBD2
CASSSRTSGVTDTQYF
TGTGCCAGCAGCTCACGGACTAGCGGGGTCACAGATACGCAGTATTTT
>TRBJ2-6|TRBV5-1|-|TRBD1
CASSHDRGFSGANVLTF
TGCGCCAGCAGCCACGACAGGGGGTTTTCTGGGGCCAACGTCCTGACTTTC
>TRBJ2-2|TRBV7-2|-|TRBD2
CASSFRAGGPGELFF
TGTGCCAGCAGCTTCCGAGCGGGGGGCCCCGGGGAGCTGTTTTTT
>TRBJ2-2|TRBV19|-|-
CASLGHSSFANTGELFF
TGTGCCAGCCTTGGACACTCCTCGTTCGCGAACACCGGGGAGCTGTTTTTT
>TRBJ2-5|TRBV7-2|once|TRBD2
CASSLAGAGETQYF
TGTGCCAGCAGCCTAGCCGGAGCGGGGGAGACCCAGTACTTC
>TRBJ1-4|TRBV7-9|-|-
CASSQDRTTNEKLFF
TGTGCCAGCAGCCAGGACCGGACAACTAATGAAAAACTGTTTTTT
>TRBJ1-1|TRBV5-6|-|TRBD1
CASLTGGLNTEAFF
TGTGCCAGCCTTACAGGGGGATTGAACACTGAAGCTTTCTTT
>TRBJ1-6|TRBV4-3|-|-
CASSPPLGSPLHF
TGCGCCAGCAGCCCCCCGCTGGGGTCACCCCTCCACTTT
>TRBJ1-6|TRBV7-9|-|TRBD1
CASKGTGPYSPLHF
TGTGCCAGCAAGGGGACAGGACCTTATTCACCCCTCCACTTT
>TRBJ2-7|TRBV4-3|-|TRBD2
CASSQDLQGGYYEQYF
TGCGCCAGCAGCCAAGATCTTCAGGGAGGGTACTACGAGCAGTACTTC
>TRBJ2-7|TRBV3-1/TRBV3-2|-|TRBD2
CASSQRGSGAQSSYEQYF
TGTGCCAGCAGCCAACGGGGTAGCGGGGCCCAAAGCTCCTACGAGCAGTACTTC
>TRBJ1-3|TRBV4-3|-|-
CASSQHSGNTIYF
TGCGCCAGCAGCCAACACTCTGGAAACACCATATATTTT
>TRBJ2-7|TRBV9|-|-
CASSVDSSYEQYF
TGTGCCAGCAGCGTAGACTCCTCCTACGAGCAGTACTTC
>TRBJ2-6|TRBV5-1|-|-
CASSLATLTSGANVLTF
TGCGCCAGCAGCTTGGCGACTCTCACCTCTGGGGCCAACGTCCTGACTTTC